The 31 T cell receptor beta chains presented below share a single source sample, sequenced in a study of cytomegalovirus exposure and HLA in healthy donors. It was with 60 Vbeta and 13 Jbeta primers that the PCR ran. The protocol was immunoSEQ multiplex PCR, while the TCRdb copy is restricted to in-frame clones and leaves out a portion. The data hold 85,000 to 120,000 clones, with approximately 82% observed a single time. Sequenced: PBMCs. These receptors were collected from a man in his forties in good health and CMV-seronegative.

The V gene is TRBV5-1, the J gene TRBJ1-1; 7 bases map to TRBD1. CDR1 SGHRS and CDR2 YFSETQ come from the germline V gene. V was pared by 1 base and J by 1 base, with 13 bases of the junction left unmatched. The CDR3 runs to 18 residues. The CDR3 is CASSLWGDSGGKNTEAFF. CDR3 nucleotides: TGCGCCAGCAGCTTGTGGGGGGACAGCGGTGGGAAGAACACTGAAGCTTTCTTT.

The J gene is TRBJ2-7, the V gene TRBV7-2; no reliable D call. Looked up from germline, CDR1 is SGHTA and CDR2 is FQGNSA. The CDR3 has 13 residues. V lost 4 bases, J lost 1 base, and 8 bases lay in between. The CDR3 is CASSSSPSYEQYF. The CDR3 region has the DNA TGTGCCAGCAGCTCCTCTCCTTCCTACGAGCAGTACTTC.

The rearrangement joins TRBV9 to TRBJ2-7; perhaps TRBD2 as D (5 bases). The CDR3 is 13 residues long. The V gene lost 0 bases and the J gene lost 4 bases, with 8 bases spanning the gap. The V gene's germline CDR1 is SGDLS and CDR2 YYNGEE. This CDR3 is CASSVATGYEQYF. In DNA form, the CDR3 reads TGTGCCAGCAGCGTAGCTACGGGGTACGAGCAGTACTTC.

CDR3 in DNA: TGTGCCAGCAGCCGACTTTGGTCCTACGAGCAGTACTTC. Translating gives CASSRLWSYEQYF. The chain employs TRBV11-2 and TRBJ2-7; the D is unclear. The CDR3 covers 13 residues. Trimming left V 5 bases short and J 1 base short, with 9 bases between. Germline-derived CDR1 and CDR2 are SGHAT and FQNNGV.

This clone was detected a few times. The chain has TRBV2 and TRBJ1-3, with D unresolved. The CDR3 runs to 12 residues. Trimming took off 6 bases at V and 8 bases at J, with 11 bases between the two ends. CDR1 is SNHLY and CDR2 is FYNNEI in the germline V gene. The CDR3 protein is CASSLPRDTIYF. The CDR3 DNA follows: TGTGCCAGCAGCCTCCCGCGAGACACCATATATTTT.

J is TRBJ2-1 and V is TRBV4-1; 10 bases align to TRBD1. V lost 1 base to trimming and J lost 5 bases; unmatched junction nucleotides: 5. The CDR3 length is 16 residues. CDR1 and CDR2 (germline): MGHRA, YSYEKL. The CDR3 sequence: CASSQGAGTGDNEQFF. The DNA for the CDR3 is TGCGCCAGCAGCCAAGGGGCCGGGACAGGGGACAATGAGCAGTTCTTC.

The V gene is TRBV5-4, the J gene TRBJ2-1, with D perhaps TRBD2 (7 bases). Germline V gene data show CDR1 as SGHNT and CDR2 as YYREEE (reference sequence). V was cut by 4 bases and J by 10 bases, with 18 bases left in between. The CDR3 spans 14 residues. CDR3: CASSLGSGGPEQFF. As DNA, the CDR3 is TGTGCCAGCAGCCTAGGTTCCGGGGGGCCAGAGCAGTTCTTC. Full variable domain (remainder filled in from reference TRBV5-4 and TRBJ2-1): ETGVTQSPTHLIKTRGQQVTLRCSSQSGHNTVSWYQQALGQGPQFIFQYYREEENGRGNFPPRFSGLQFPNYSSELNVNALELDDSALYLCASSLGSGGPEQFFGPGTRLTVL.

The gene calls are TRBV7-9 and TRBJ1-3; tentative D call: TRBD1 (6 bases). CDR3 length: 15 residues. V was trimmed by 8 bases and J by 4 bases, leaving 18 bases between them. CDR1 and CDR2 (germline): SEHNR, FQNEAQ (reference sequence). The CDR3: CASSPFLDRGNTIYF. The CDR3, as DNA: TGTGCCAGCTCACCCTTCCTGGACAGAGGAAACACCATATATTTT.

This CDR3 is CASSGSGHTDTQYF. The CDR3 DNA is TGTGCCAGCAGTGGCTCCGGTCACACAGATACGCAGTATTTT. This chain links TRBV6-1 with TRBJ2-3; D unclear. Germline loops: CDR1 MNHNS, CDR2 SASEGT. Trimming removed 4 bases at V and 2 bases at J, with 10 bases between. This CDR3 spans 14 amino acids.

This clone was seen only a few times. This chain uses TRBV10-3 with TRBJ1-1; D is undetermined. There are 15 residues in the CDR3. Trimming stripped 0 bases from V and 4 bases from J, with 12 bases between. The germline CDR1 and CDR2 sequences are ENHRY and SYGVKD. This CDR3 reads CAISESYGRSTEAFF. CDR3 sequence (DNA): TGTGCCATCAGTGAGTCGTACGGGAGGAGCACTGAAGCTTTCTTT.

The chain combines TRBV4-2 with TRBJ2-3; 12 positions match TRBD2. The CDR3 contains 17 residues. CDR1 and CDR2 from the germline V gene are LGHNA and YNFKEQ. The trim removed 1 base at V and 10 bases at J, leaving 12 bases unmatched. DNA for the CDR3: TGTGCCAGCAGCCAAGTCGCGGGACTAGCGGGTTCAAAGGCGCAGTATTTT. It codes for CASSQVAGLAGSKAQYF.

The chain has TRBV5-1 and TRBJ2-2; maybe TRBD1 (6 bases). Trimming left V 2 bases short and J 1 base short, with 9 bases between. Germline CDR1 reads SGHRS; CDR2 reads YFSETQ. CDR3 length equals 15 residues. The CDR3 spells CASSFATGNTGELFF. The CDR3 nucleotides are TGCGCCAGCAGCTTCGCGACAGGGAACACCGGGGAGCTGTTTTTT.

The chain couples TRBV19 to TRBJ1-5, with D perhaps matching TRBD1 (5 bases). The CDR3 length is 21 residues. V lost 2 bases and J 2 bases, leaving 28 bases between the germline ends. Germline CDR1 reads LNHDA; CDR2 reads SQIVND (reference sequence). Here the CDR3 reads CASSIRMTPIATGEGNQPQHF. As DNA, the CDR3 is TGTGCCAGTAGTATACGGATGACTCCGATTGCTACGGGGGAAGGCAATCAGCCCCAGCATTTT.

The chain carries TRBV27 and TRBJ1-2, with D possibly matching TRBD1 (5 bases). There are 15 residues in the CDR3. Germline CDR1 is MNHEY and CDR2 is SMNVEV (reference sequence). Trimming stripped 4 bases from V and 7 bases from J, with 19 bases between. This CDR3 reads CASSSPHGGRSGYTF. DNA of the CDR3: TGTGCCAGCAGTTCGCCCCACGGGGGGAGGTCTGGCTACACCTTC.

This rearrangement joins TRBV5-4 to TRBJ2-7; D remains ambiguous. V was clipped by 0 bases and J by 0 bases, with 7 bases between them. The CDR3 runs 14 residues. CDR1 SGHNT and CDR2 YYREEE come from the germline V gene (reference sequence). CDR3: CASSLGTSSYEQYF. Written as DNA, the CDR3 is TGTGCCAGCAGCTTGGGCACGAGCTCCTACGAGCAGTACTTC.

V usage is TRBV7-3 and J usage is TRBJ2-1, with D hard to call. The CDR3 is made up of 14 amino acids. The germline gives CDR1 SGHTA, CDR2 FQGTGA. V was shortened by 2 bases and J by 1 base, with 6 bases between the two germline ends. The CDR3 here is CASSLVGSYNEQFF. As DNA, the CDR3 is TGTGCCAGCAGCTTAGTCGGTTCCTACAATGAGCAGTTCTTC.

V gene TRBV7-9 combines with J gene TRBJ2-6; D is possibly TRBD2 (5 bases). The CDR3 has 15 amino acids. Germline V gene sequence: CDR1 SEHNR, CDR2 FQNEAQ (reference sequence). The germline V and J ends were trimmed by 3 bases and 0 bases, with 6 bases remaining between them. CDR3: CASSLTNSGANVLTF. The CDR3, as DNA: TGTGCCAGCAGCTTGACTAACTCTGGGGCCAACGTCCTGACTTTC.

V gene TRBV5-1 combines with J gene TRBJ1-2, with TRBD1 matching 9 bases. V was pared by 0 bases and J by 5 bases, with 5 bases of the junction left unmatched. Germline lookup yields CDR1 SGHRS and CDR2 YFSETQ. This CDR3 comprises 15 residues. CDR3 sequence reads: CASSLAGQGLYGYTF. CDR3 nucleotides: TGCGCCAGCAGCTTGGCGGGACAGGGCTTATATGGCTACACCTTC. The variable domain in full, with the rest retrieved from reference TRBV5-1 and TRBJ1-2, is KAGVTQTPRYLIKTRGQQVTLSCSPISGHRSVSWYQQTPGQGLQFLFEYFSETQRNKGNFPGRFSGRQFSNSRSEMNVSTLELGDSALYLCASSLAGQGLYGYTFGSGTRLTVV.

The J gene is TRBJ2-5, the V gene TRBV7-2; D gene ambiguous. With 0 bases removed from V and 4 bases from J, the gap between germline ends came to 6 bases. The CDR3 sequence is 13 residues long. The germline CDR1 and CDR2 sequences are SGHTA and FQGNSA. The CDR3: CASSLAPRETQYF. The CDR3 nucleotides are TGTGCCAGCAGCTTAGCTCCCCGAGAGACCCAGTACTTC.

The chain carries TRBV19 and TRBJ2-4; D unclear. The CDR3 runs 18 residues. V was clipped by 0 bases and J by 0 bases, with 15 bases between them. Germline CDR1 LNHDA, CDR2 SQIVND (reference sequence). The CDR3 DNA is TGTGCCAGTAGTATAGAAGGTGAAACGACTCTAGCCAAAAACATTCAGTACTTC. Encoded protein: CASSIEGETTLAKNIQYF.

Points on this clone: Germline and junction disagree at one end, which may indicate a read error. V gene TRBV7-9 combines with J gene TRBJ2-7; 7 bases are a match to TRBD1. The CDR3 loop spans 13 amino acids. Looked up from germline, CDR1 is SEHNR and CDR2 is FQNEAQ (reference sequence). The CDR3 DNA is TGTTCCAGTAACCGGGACAGCGATTACGAGCAGTACTTC. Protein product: CSSNRDSDYEQYF.

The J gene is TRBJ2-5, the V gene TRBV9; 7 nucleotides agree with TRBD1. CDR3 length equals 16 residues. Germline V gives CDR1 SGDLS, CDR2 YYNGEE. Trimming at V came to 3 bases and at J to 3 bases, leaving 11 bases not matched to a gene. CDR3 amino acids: CASSARQGPPEETQYF. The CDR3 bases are TGTGCCAGCAGCGCCCGACAGGGACCCCCAGAAGAGACCCAGTACTTC.

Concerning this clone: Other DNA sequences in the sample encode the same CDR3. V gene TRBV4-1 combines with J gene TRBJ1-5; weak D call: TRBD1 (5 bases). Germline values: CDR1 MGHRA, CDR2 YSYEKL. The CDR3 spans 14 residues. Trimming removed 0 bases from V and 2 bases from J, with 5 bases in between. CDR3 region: CASSQDRGNQPQHF. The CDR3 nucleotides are TGCGCCAGCAGCCAAGACAGGGGCAATCAGCCCCAGCATTTT.

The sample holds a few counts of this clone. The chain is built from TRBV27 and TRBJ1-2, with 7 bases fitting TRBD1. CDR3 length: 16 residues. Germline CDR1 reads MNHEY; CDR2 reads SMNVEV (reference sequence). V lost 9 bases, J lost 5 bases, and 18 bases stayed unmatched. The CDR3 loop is CASGRQQGTGFYGYTF. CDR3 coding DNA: TGTGCCAGTGGCCGACAACAGGGGACGGGGTTTTATGGCTACACCTTC.

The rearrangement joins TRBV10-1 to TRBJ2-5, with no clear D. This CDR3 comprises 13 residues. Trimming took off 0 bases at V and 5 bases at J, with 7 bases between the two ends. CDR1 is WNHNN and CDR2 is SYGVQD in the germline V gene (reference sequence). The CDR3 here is CASSESSEETQYF. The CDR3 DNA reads TGCGCCAGCAGTGAGTCGTCGGAGGAGACCCAGTACTTC.

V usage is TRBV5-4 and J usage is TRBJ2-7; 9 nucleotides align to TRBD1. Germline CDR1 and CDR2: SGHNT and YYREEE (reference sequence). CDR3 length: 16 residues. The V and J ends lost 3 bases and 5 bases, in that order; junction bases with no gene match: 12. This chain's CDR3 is CASSSSGTDRGDEQYF. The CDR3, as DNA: TGTGCCAGCAGCTCCTCCGGGACCGACAGGGGGGACGAGCAGTACTTC.

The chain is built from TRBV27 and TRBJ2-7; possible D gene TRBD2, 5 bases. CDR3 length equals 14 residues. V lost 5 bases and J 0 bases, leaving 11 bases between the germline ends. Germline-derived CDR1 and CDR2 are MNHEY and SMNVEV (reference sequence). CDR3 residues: CASSQGSSSYEQYF. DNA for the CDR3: TGTGCCAGCAGTCAAGGGAGTTCCTCCTACGAGCAGTACTTC.

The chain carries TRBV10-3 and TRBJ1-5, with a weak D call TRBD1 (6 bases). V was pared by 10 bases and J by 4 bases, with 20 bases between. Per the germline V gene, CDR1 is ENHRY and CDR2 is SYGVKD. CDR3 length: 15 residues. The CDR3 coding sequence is TGTGCCACAACCCCCGGGACACCCCGGAATCAGCCCCAGCATTTT. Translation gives CATTPGTPRNQPQHF.

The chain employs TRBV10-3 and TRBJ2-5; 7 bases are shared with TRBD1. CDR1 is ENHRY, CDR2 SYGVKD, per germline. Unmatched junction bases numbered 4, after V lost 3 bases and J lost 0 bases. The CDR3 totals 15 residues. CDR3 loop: CAISDRDRDQETQYF. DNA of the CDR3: TGTGCCATCAGTGACCGGGACAGAGACCAAGAGACCCAGTACTTC.

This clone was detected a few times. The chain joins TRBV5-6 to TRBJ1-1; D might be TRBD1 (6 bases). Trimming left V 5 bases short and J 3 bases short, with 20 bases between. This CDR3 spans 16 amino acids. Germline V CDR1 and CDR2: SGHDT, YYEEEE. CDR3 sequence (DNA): TGTGCCAGCAGACCTATAACAGGGAAGCAGGACACTGAAGCTTTCTTT. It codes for CASRPITGKQDTEAFF.

CDR3 bases: TGTGCCAGCACCCCCGGCCCGACTAGCGGGGAGAACAATGAGCAGTTCTTC. Its protein is CASTPGPTSGENNEQFF. J is TRBJ2-1 and V is TRBV9, with 11 bases lining up with TRBD2. Germline CDR1 SGDLS, CDR2 YYNGEE. The length of the CDR3 is 17 residues. V shed 6 bases and J 5 bases; nucleotides not matched to a gene: 13.